A single sample is the source of the 14 T cell receptor beta chains below, sequenced in a study of cytomegalovirus exposure and HLA in healthy donors. PCR involved 60 Vbeta and 13 Jbeta primers. TCRdb's table, derived via immunoSEQ multiplex PCR, lists solely in-frame clones and lacks some. This sample carries 90,000 or so clones, roughly four fifths of them seen once, and the ten largest clones take 3% to 3.5%. The sample comprised PBMCs. The receptors shown here come from a man aged 25 to 40 in good health and CMV-seropositive.

The genes are TRBV27 and TRBJ2-1; D gene unclear. The CDR3 runs 12 residues. Trimming cost V 5 bases and J 8 bases, with 10 bases left between them. CDR1 is MNHEY and CDR2 is SMNVEV in the germline V gene (reference sequence). For the CDR3, the DNA is TGTGCCAGCAGTAGTTTGGGCTATGAGCAGTTCTTC. Translating it yields CASSSLGYEQFF.

The chain employs TRBV5-4 and TRBJ2-1; tentative D call: TRBD2 (5 bases). CDR1 is SGHNT and CDR2 is YYREEE in the germline V gene (reference sequence). Trimming shortened V by 0 bases and J by 2 bases, and 12 bases separated the two germline ends. The CDR3 totals 16 residues. The CDR3 loop is CASSLAEDGPYNEQFF. The CDR3 bases are TGTGCCAGCAGCTTGGCGGAGGATGGGCCCTACAATGAGCAGTTCTTC.

This clone was recorded a few times. This sequence joins TRBV18 and TRBJ2-5; the D gene is possibly TRBD1 (6 bases). Germline-derived CDR1 and CDR2 are KGHSH and LQKENI. The CDR3 is 14 amino acids. Trimming stripped 3 bases from V and 1 base from J, with 9 bases between. CDR3 DNA: TGTGCCAGCTCACCTGGGACAACCCAAGAGACCCAGTACTTC. It is translated as CASSPGTTQETQYF.

CDR3 loop: CASSSDNYEQYF. DNA for the CDR3: TGTGCCAGCAGCTCAGATAACTACGAGCAGTACTTC. V and J are TRBV11-2 and TRBJ2-7; D remains ambiguous. Trimming cost V 4 bases and J 3 bases, with 7 bases left between them. Germline V gives CDR1 SGHAT, CDR2 FQNNGV. The CDR3 length is 12 residues. Drawing the rest from reference TRBV11-2 and TRBJ2-7, the complete variable domain is EAGVAQSPRYKIIEKRQSVAFWCNPISGHATLYWYQQILGQGPKLLIQFQNNGVVDDSQLPKDRFSAERLKGVDSTLKIQPAKLEDSAVYLCASSSDNYEQYFGPGTRLTVT.

The V call is TRBV2, the J call TRBJ1-5; 10 positions match TRBD1. V was clipped by 6 bases and J by 3 bases; unmatched bases: 5. The germline CDR1 and CDR2 sequences are SNHLY and FYNNEI. This CDR3 is 15 amino acids long. The DNA for the CDR3 is TGTGCCAGCAGGCCCGGGACAGGGGACAATCAGCCCCAGCATTTT. This translates into CASRPGTGDNQPQHF.

The rearrangement links TRBV6-5 to TRBJ2-4, with 8 bases identical to TRBD1. The junction had 6 bases not matched to a gene; V was cut back by 5 bases and J by 6 bases. The germline V gene encodes CDR1 MNHEY and CDR2 SVGAGI. CDR3 length: 14 residues. As DNA, the CDR3 is TGTGCCAGCAGTCCCAGGACAGGGACAAACATTCAGTACTTC. Its protein is CASSPRTGTNIQYF.

The V call is TRBV30, the J call TRBJ2-6, with D possibly being TRBD2 (5 bases). CDR1 and CDR2 from the germline V gene are GTSNPN and SVGIG (reference sequence). The CDR3 length is 12 residues. This CDR3 reads CGGLSGANVLTF. The DNA for the CDR3 is TGTGGTGGACTCTCCGGGGCCAACGTCCTGACTTTC.

This clone occurred once. This chain links TRBV6-5 with TRBJ1-5; a possible D gene is TRBD1 (5 bases). V gave up 7 bases and J gave up 0 bases, with 13 bases separating them. The CDR3 is 15 amino acids. Germline CDR1 MNHEY, CDR2 SVGAGI. The CDR3 region has the DNA TGTGCCAGCAAAAGGGACTACTATAGCAATCAGCCCCAGCATTTT. Translated: CASKRDYYSNQPQHF.

The chain carries TRBV27 and TRBJ2-5; weak D call: TRBD2 (5 bases). The CDR3 has 12 amino acids. From germline, CDR1 is MNHEY and CDR2 SMNVEV (reference sequence). V lost 5 bases to trimming and J lost 3 bases, with 7 bases between them. The CDR3 DNA follows: TGTGCCAGCAGTAGAGGGAAAGAGACCCAGTACTTC. Protein product: CASSRGKETQYF.

The genes are TRBV4-1 and TRBJ2-7; a weak D match, TRBD2 (5 bases). V gave up 0 bases and J gave up 2 bases, with 11 bases separating them. CDR3 size: 15 residues. CDR1 and CDR2 from the germline V gene are MGHRA and YSYEKL. The DNA for the CDR3 is TGCGCCAGCAGCCAAGATCGGGAACTCGCCTACGAGCAGTACTTC. Translating gives CASSQDRELAYEQYF.

The chain combines TRBV9 with TRBJ1-3, with D hard to call. The germline V and J ends were trimmed by 0 bases and 3 bases, with 10 bases remaining between them. CDR1 and CDR2 from the germline V gene are SGDLS and YYNGEE. The CDR3 sequence is 15 residues long. This chain's CDR3 is CASSVAEGNGNTIYF. For the CDR3, the DNA is TGTGCCAGCAGCGTAGCGGAGGGAAATGGAAACACCATATATTTT.

This chain's CDR3 is CASSRREATDTQYF. Here the CDR3 DNA reads TGTGCCAGCAGTAGGAGGGAAGCCACAGATACGCAGTATTTT. The chain combines TRBV5-8 with TRBJ2-3, with D possibly matching TRBD2 (6 bases). V was clipped by 5 bases and J by 2 bases, with 12 bases between them. The CDR3 consists of 14 residues. Germline V gene sequence: CDR1 SGHTS, CDR2 YDEGEE.

The chain is built from TRBV5-1 and TRBJ2-2, with D maybe TRBD2 (6 bases). Germline CDR1 SGHRS, CDR2 YFSETQ. The germline V and J ends were trimmed by 2 bases and 4 bases, with 15 bases remaining between them. This CDR3 comprises 16 residues. The CDR3: CASSFRRLGSTGELFF. DNA of the CDR3: TGCGCCAGCAGCTTCCGTCGACTAGGAAGCACCGGGGAGCTGTTTTTT.

V usage is TRBV9 and J usage is TRBJ2-5, with TRBD2 identical over 9 bases. Per the germline V gene, CDR1 is SGDLS and CDR2 is YYNGEE. The V and J ends lost 5 bases and 4 bases, in that order; junction bases with no gene match: 3. The CDR3 is made up of 13 amino acids. This chain's CDR3 is CASRPTSGETQYF. The CDR3 DNA reads as TGTGCCAGCAGACCGACTAGCGGAGAGACCCAGTACTTC.